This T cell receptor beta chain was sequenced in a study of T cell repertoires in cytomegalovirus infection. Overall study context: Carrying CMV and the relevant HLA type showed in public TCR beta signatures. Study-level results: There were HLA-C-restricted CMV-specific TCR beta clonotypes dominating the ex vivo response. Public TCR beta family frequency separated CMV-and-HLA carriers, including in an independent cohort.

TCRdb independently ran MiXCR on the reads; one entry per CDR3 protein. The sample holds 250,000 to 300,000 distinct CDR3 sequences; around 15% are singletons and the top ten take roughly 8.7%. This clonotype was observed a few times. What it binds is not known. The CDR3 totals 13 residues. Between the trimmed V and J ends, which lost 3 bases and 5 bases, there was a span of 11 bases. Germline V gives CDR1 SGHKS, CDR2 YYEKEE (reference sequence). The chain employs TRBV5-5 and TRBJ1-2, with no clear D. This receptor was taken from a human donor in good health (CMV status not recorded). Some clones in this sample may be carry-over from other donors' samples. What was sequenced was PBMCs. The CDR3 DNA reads TGTGCCAGCAGCTCCAGTGACGGTTATGGCTACACCTTC. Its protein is CASSSSDGYGYTF.